One and the same sample provided the 27 T cell receptor beta chains below, sequenced in a study of T-cell memory formation after mild COVID-19. TCRdb re-derived calls from the 5' RACE reads in MiXCR, one entry per CDR3 protein. This sample carries 140,000 to 150,000 distinct CDR3 sequences, 6% to 6.5% of them seen once, and the ten largest clones take 2% to 2.5%. Specimen: PBMCs or a T cell subset sorted from them (not recorded which). All receptors derive from an adult woman who had mild COVID-19 (a few samples of this study predate the infection). Cell type and time point are not known.

This clonotype was recorded at least ten times. V and J are TRBV20-1 and TRBJ2-7; D may match TRBD1 or TRBD2 (6 bases each). The germline gives CDR1 DFQATT, CDR2 SNEGSKA (reference sequence). This CDR3 has 14 amino acids. V lost 3 bases, J lost 2 bases, and 14 bases lay in between. The CDR3 sequence is CSARRSGAPYEQYF. In DNA form, the CDR3 reads TGCAGTGCTAGGAGGTCGGGGGCCCCCTACGAGCAGTACTTC.

This clonotype was seen ten or more times. V is TRBV3-1 and J is TRBJ2-2; TRBD1 matches at 7 bases. CDR1 is LGHDT, CDR2 YNNKEL, per germline (reference sequence). The ends lost 4 bases at V and 3 bases at J; junction bases unmatched: 2. The CDR3 is 14 residues long. DNA of the CDR3: TGTGCCAGCAGCCTCACAGGGGACACCGGGGAGCTGTTTTTT. Its protein is CASSLTGDTGELFF. The full variable domain, with the rest looked up from reference TRBV3-1 and TRBJ2-2, is DTAVSQTPKYLVTQMGNDKSIKCEQNLGHDTMYWYKQDSKKFLKIMFSYNNKELIINETVPNRFSPKSPDKAHLNLHINSLELGDSAVYFCASSLTGDTGELFFGEGSRLTVL.

There are a few counts of this clonotype. This chain uses TRBV5-4 with TRBJ2-7; 7 nucleotides match TRBD1. The germline V gene encodes CDR1 SGHNT and CDR2 YYREEE (reference sequence). Losses at the gene ends were 3 bases for V and 1 base for J; bases not matched to a gene: 7. The CDR3 spans 15 residues. In nucleotides, the CDR3 is TGTGCCAGCAGCTCCCGGGACAGAAGTTCCTACGAGCAGTACTTC. Protein: CASSSRDRSSYEQYF. The full variable domain, its missing parts supplied by reference TRBV5-4 and TRBJ2-7, is ETGVTQSPTHLIKTRGQQVTLRCSSQSGHNTVSWYQQALGQGPQFIFQYYREEENGRGNFPPRFSGLQFPNYSSELNVNALELDDSALYLCASSSRDRSSYEQYFGPGTRLTVT.

The rearrangement uses TRBV12-3 or TRBV12-4 and TRBJ2-4, with D maybe TRBD2 (7 bases). Trimming removed 6 bases at V and 8 bases at J, with 20 bases between. CDR3 size: 15 residues. CDR3: CASSHHRGAEDIQYF. The CDR3 nucleotides are TGTGCCAGCAGCCACCACCGGGGGGCTGAGGACATTCAGTACTTC.

This clonotype came up a few times. The V gene is TRBV2, the J gene TRBJ2-7; weak D call: TRBD2 (7 bases). The CDR3 is 12 amino acids. V gave up 0 bases and J gave up 9 bases, with 9 bases separating them. In germline, CDR1 is SNHLY, CDR2 FYNNEI. CDR3 protein: CASSEAGGGQYF. The CDR3 DNA reads as TGTGCCAGCAGTGAAGCGGGAGGGGGGCAGTACTTC.

The V gene is TRBV19, the J gene TRBJ1-5; no clear D. V was shortened by 4 bases and J by 3 bases, with 16 bases between the two germline ends. The CDR3 is made up of 16 amino acids. Germline V lookup: CDR1 LNHDA, CDR2 SQIVND (reference sequence). CDR3 DNA sequence: TGTGCCAGTAGTAGGGCAGAGAATTATATCAATCAGCCCCAGCATTTT. It codes for CASSRAENYINQPQHF.

This clonotype has only one observation. The chain couples TRBV12-5 to TRBJ1-1; D is ambiguous. This CDR3 spans 13 amino acids. V was trimmed by 6 bases and J by 0 bases, leaving 8 bases between them. Germline CDR1 LGHNT, CDR2 FRNRAP. CDR3 bases: TGTGCTAGTGGCTCCGGGCTGAACACTGAAGCTTTCTTT. This gives the protein CASGSGLNTEAFF.

With regard to this clonotype: A much larger clone differs from this one at a single base, so this may be a read error. This chain links TRBV12-3 or TRBV12-4 with TRBJ2-7; 7 nucleotides line up with TRBD1. This CDR3 has 14 amino acids. The CDR3 sequence is CAISTWDSSYEQYF. DNA of the CDR3: TGTGCCATCAGTACCTGGGACAGTTCCTACGAGCAGTACTTC.

This clonotype has just a few counts. The V call is TRBV5-5, the J call TRBJ2-5; D call uncertain. In germline, CDR1 is SGHKS, CDR2 YYEKEE (reference sequence). This CDR3 is built from 13 residues. Trimming left V 6 bases short and J 5 bases short, with 14 bases between. CDR3 amino acids: CASTLTGRETQYF. The CDR3 nucleotides read TGTGCCAGCACCTTAACTGGTCGTGAGACCCAGTACTTC.

This clonotype was seen many times. The rearrangement uses TRBV20-1 and TRBJ1-5, with D hard to call. The V end was cut by 1 base, the J end by 3 bases, with 10 bases between. CDR3 length: 14 residues. Germline V CDR1 and CDR2: DFQATT, SNEGSKA (reference sequence). The CDR3 DNA is TGCAGTGCTAGAGCGGGCAGGACCAATCAGCCCCAGCATTTT. It codes for CSARAGRTNQPQHF.

There are many counts of this clonotype. The V and J genes are TRBV30 and TRBJ2-1; D uncertain. The CDR3 extends over 14 amino acids. Germline V gives CDR1 GTSNPN, CDR2 SVGIG (reference sequence). V was clipped by 4 bases and J by 6 bases, with 16 bases between them. The CDR3 reads CAWKNSISVNEQFF. CDR3 nucleotides: TGTGCCTGGAAAAATAGCATCTCCGTCAATGAGCAGTTCTTC.

The chain carries TRBV6-5 and TRBJ2-7; 12 positions match TRBD2. The CDR3 sequence is 16 residues long. V trimming: 6 bases; J trimming: 1 base; junction bases outside the gene matches: 7. The germline CDR1 and CDR2 sequences are MNHEY and SVGAGI. This CDR3 reads CASRPSLAGGSYEQYF. DNA of the CDR3: TGTGCCAGCAGACCCTCCCTAGCGGGAGGGTCCTACGAGCAGTACTTC.

This clonotype was detected many times. The chain uses TRBV10-3 and TRBJ1-6; no definite D call. V was pared by 4 bases and J by 3 bases, with 13 bases between. Per the germline V gene, CDR1 is ENHRY and CDR2 is SYGVKD. This CDR3 has 16 residues. CDR3 residues: CAISGPADLYNSPLHF. The CDR3 region has the DNA TGTGCCATCAGTGGACCGGCAGACCTCTATAATTCACCCCTCCACTTT.

V usage is TRBV15 and J usage is TRBJ2-2, with 9 bases matching TRBD2. The CDR3 spans 15 residues. Germline CDR1 LNHNV, CDR2 YYDKDF (reference sequence). The V segment lost 5 bases and the J segment 4 bases; nucleotides outside the gene matches: 5. CDR3 nucleotides: TGTGCCACCAGCCCAGCGGGGGGCGTCACCGGGGAGCTGTTTTTT. It encodes CATSPAGGVTGELFF.

This clonotype was seen ten or more times. This chain uses TRBV20-1 with TRBJ2-3; D is unclear. Germline CDR1 reads DFQATT; CDR2 reads SNEGSKA (reference sequence). V was cut by 2 bases and J by 0 bases, with 6 bases left in between. The CDR3 has 13 amino acids. This CDR3 is CSARPLSTDTQYF. Here the CDR3 DNA reads TGCAGTGCTAGACCTCTGAGCACAGATACGCAGTATTTT.

This clonotype has more than one count but fewer than ten. This chain joins TRBV28 and TRBJ2-7, with 8 nucleotides matching TRBD1. Trimming at V came to 3 bases and at J to 4 bases, leaving 5 bases not matched to a gene. CDR3 length: 14 amino acids. Germline CDR1 MDHEN, CDR2 SYDVKM. CDR3 amino acids: CASSLAGGGYEQYF. The CDR3 DNA reads TGTGCCAGCAGTTTGGCAGGGGGCGGGTACGAGCAGTACTTC.

This clonotype appeared many times. V and J are TRBV28 and TRBJ2-3; 7 bases agree with TRBD1. The CDR3 is 15 amino acids. V dropped 5 bases and J dropped 6; count of bases not matched to a gene: 11. From germline, CDR1 is MDHEN and CDR2 SYDVKM. CDR3 nucleotides: TGTGCCAGCAGTCCCCCGGACAGGTTGGTCGATACGCAGTATTTT. It encodes CASSPPDRLVDTQYF.

This clonotype was seen at least ten times. The chain uses TRBV4-3 and TRBJ2-5; D is possibly TRBD2 (6 bases). The V end lost 1 base, the J end lost 2 bases, and 11 bases lay between the germline ends. CDR3 length: 15 residues. Per the germline V gene, CDR1 is LGHNA and CDR2 is YSLEER. CDR3 DNA: TGCGCCAGCAGCCAAGCGCTAGCGACGCAAGAGACCCAGTACTTC. Translated, it gives CASSQALATQETQYF.

This clonotype was seen only a few times. The V call is TRBV14, the J call TRBJ1-3, with 8 nucleotides matching TRBD1. The length of the CDR3 is 15 residues. Germline values: CDR1 SGHDN, CDR2 FVKESK. V lost 4 bases, J lost 4 bases, and 6 bases stayed unmatched. As DNA, the CDR3 is TGTGCCAGCAGCCCTATTGGGACAGGAGGAAACACCATATATTTT. It specifies CASSPIGTGGNTIYF.

This clonotype was seen many times. V and J are TRBV24-1 and TRBJ2-3, with 8 bases matching TRBD2. V gave up 1 base and J gave up 5 bases; unmatched junction bases: 7. The V gene's germline CDR1 is KGHDR and CDR2 SFDVKD. This CDR3 is built from 16 residues. The CDR3 DNA reads as TGTGCCACCAGTGATTTAGGAGCGGGAGTTCGAGATACGCAGTATTTT. Translation: CATSDLGAGVRDTQYF.

This clonotype was picked up a small number of times. The genes are TRBV5-1 and TRBJ2-4; D not resolved. The germline gives CDR1 SGHRS, CDR2 YFSETQ. V shed 5 bases and J shed 8 bases, with 20 bases lying between them. CDR3 length: 15 amino acids. DNA of the CDR3: TGCGCCAGCAGTCCCCGGGCCCACGGTCAGGACATTCAGTACTTC. Its protein product is CASSPRAHGQDIQYF.

The chain employs TRBV6-5 and TRBJ1-2; TRBD1 agrees at 8 bases. The germline V gene encodes CDR1 MNHEY and CDR2 SVGAGI. V lost 2 bases and J lost 6; bases outside the gene matches: 8. The CDR3 length is 15 residues. DNA for the CDR3: TGTGCCAGCAGTTACACACAGGGGGGCCGGAATGGCTACACCTTC. It yields the protein CASSYTQGGRNGYTF.

The chain carries TRBV30 and TRBJ2-7; D gene ambiguous. This CDR3 has 12 residues. Looked up from germline, CDR1 is GTSNPN and CDR2 is SVGIG (reference sequence). V shed 0 bases and J shed 6 bases, with 9 bases lying between them. The CDR3 loop is CAWSVTAVEQYF. The CDR3, as DNA: TGTGCCTGGAGTGTAACGGCAGTCGAGCAGTACTTC.

This clonotype was counted at least ten times. This chain connects TRBV4-2 to TRBJ2-1; 9 nucleotides align to TRBD2. The germline V gene encodes CDR1 LGHNA and CDR2 YNFKEQ. The CDR3 extends over 16 amino acids. The V and J ends lost 0 bases and 8 bases, in that order; junction bases with no gene match: 8. The CDR3 sequence is CASSQDMGLAPHEQFF. The CDR3 region has the DNA TGTGCCAGCAGCCAAGATATGGGACTAGCACCTCATGAGCAGTTCTTC.

The table lists this clonotype with many counts. The chain combines TRBV18 with TRBJ2-7; D is possibly TRBD1 or TRBD2 (5 bases each). The germline CDR1 and CDR2 sequences are KGHSH and LQKENI. This CDR3 is 12 amino acids long. The ends were cut back, 2 bases at V and 6 bases at J, with 8 bases in the middle. The CDR3 DNA reads as TGTGCCAGCTCACCAGGGGGAAGCGAGCAGTACTTC. Translation gives CASSPGGSEQYF.

In its sample, this clonotype was seen many times. V gene TRBV7-2 combines with J gene TRBJ2-7, with 7 bases aligning to TRBD1. The CDR3 sequence is 17 residues long. Losses at the gene ends were 5 bases for V and 4 bases for J; bases not matched to a gene: 17. Germline-derived CDR1 and CDR2 are SGHTA and FQGNSA. DNA of the CDR3: TGTGCCAGCAGCCACCCCGCAGACAGGGTAAGGGATTACGAGCAGTACTTC. Its protein product is CASSHPADRVRDYEQYF.

V and J are TRBV12-3 or TRBV12-4 and TRBJ1-1; 7 bases line up with TRBD1. V shed 6 bases, J shed 7 bases, and the junction held 8 bases outside the gene matches. This CDR3 has 13 residues. The CDR3 sequence is CASRPQGIGEAFF. CDR3 coding DNA: TGTGCCAGCAGACCACAGGGGATTGGTGAAGCTTTCTTT.